This T cell receptor (beta chain) was sequenced in a study of naive and memory T cell subsets (dated by TCRdb to the late 2010s). General notes on the study: The figure summarizing the skin biopsy and whole blood samples listed about 10 blood donors, 7 tuberculin skin test biopsies and 3 saline control biopsies. PCR2 was typically run as a SYBR Green qPCR and stopped at a set threshold, although low-input samples could use end-point PCR of roughly 6 cycles instead. The investigation overall reported the following: The RNA-based method was acknowledged to be potentially sensitive to changes in TCR transcripts with T cell activation and differentiation.

The study reported a robust and sensitive protocol to amplify, sequence and analyze TCRs, based on 3' ligation of a UMI-containing oligonucleotide to TCR cDNA. For whole blood analysis, less than 3 ml of peripheral blood was drawn from adult healthy volunteers into Tempus tubes, and RNA was extracted according to the manufacturer's instructions. Total RNA was treated with RQ1 DNase, without cell sorting, prior to reverse transcription, with an input of roughly 1 to 1,100 ng being targeted. Skin biopsy and whole blood libraries were made to test pipeline robustness in samples where T cells form a minority population. The CDR3 measures 19 amino acids from cysteine to phenylalanine. Kept here is only the CDR3 DNA, which spans 57 bases and is read in frame from base 1. V was cut back by 7 bases and J by 2 bases, leaving a gap of 24 bases between them. As encoded in the germline V gene, CDR1 is MNHEY while CDR2 is SVGEGT.

Libraries were built with 5' RACE. The ligated cDNA was amplified by four rounds of PCR, in which nested alpha and beta constant region primers were used together with the SP2 primer. For the blood and skin samples, TCR RNA was reverse transcribed with SuperScript IV using primers for the alpha and beta constant regions. T4 RNA ligase 1 was used to ligate an oligonucleotide containing the Illumina SP2 primer and a UMI to the 3' end of the cDNA. To prevent hairpin formation, the 12-nucleotide UMI was made up of two random hexamers with an eight-base spacer between them. From the second PCR onward, TCR alpha and beta chain libraries were processed separately, and dual indexing was applied for multiplexing. After pooling, the indexed libraries were analyzed by capillary electrophoresis and sequenced on either an Illumina MiSeq or NextSeq. PhiX DNA at roughly 5-7% was spiked into libraries to increase base diversity and improve cluster recognition. The paper's processing steps were these. Demultiplexor took UMIs from read 2, joined the UMIs to the TCR sequence from read 1, and separated reads according to sample indices. V and J genes and V-J junctions were identified by Decombinator, and each TCR was assigned a five-part identifier that included V and J deletions. Collapsinator relied on UMIs to correct both sequencing errors and PCR amplification heterogeneity, producing a UMI-based abundance for each TCR. Identifiers were converted to nucleotide sequence by CDR3Translator and translated to amino acids, and CDR3 regions were extracted on the basis of terminal motifs. Error-corrected alpha and beta TCR counts from blood and skin were compared after normalization to input RNA amount. Starting from the raw public reads, TCRdb applied fastp trimming at Q25, assembled clones with MiXCR and retained in-frame beta chains. Identical CDR3 proteins give one entry, which carries the most common genes and DNA. TCRdb assigned the V and J calls; the authors' analysis was not used. This sample is represented by about 57,000 distinct CDR3 sequences; 6% to 8% of them were singletons. The ten most abundant clones make up approximately 10% of the sample.

This clonotype was recorded a few times. Its recognized antigen is unknown. Base qualities are not at hand, and no much larger clone is one base apart. This TCR derives from a female donor in good health. Recombination joined TRBV6-2 or TRBV6-3 with TRBJ2-6; the D gene is possibly TRBD2, with 6 bases matching. Here the CDR3 is given as CASKEARGPKGTGANVLTF. The DNA is TGTGCCAGCAAGGAAGCGCGGGGCCCCAAGGGCACTGGGGCCAACGTCCTGACTTTC.